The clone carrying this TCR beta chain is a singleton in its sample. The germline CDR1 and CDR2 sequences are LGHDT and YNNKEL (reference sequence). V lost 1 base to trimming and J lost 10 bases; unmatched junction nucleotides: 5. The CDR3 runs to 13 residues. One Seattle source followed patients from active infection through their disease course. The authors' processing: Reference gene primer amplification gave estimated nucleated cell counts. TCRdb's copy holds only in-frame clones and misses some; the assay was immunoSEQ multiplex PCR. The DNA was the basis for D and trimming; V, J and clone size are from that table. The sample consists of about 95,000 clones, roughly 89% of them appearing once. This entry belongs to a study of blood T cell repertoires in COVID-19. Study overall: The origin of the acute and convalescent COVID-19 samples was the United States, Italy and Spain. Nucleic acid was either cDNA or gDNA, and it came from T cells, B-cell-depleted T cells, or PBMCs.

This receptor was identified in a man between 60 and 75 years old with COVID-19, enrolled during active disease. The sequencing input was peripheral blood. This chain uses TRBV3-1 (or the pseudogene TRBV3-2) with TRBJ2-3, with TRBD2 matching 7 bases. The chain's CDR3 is CASSQVRGEAQYF. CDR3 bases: TGTGCCAGCAGCCAAGTCCGGGGGGAGGCGCAGTATTTT.